The 8 T cell receptor beta chains given below trace back to one sample, sequenced in a study of shared clonotypes between healthy human individuals. Sequenced by immunoSEQ multiplex PCR; TCRdb stores in-frame clones only, minus some. The sample consists of approximately 980,000 clones, approximately 80% of them appearing once. The specimen was memory CD4+ T cells sorted from blood. Specified subset: CD45RA-negative fraction. The receptors come from a man aged 18 to 29 in good health.

J is TRBJ1-5 and V is TRBV11-2, with a weak D call TRBD1 (6 bases). CDR1 is SGHAT and CDR2 is FQNNGV in the germline V gene. V shed 1 base and J shed 10 bases, with 14 bases lying between them. The CDR3 length is 14 residues. The CDR3 DNA is TGTGCCAGCAGCTTAGGGCAGGGGCGATCCCCCCAGCATTTT. Encoded protein: CASSLGQGRSPQHF.

The chain joins TRBV6-5 to TRBJ1-4; TRBD1 is a possible D gene (5 bases). The CDR3 totals 14 residues. CDR1 MNHEY and CDR2 SVGAGI come from the germline V gene. Trimming removed 10 bases from V and 3 bases from J, with 15 bases in between. CDR3 amino acids: CATQGAQANEKLFF. The CDR3 DNA reads as TGTGCCACCCAAGGGGCGCAAGCTAATGAAAAACTGTTTTTT.

This clone was seen only once. CDR3 residues: CASTSPRGVAYEQYF. The CDR3 nucleotides read TGTGCCAGCACCTCCCCCCGGGGGGTCGCCTACGAGCAGTACTTC. This chain connects TRBV7-2 to TRBJ2-7; 7 bases match TRBD2. The CDR3 is 15 residues long. V shed 7 bases and J 2 bases; nucleotides not matched to a gene: 11. Germline CDR1 SGHTA, CDR2 FQGNSA. Filled out from reference TRBV7-2 and TRBJ2-7, the complete variable domain reads GAGVSQSPSNKVTEKGKDVELRCDPISGHTALYWYRQSLGQGLEFLIYFQGNSAPDKSGLPSDRFSAERTGGSVSTLTIQRTQQEDSAVYLCASTSPRGVAYEQYFGPGTRLTVT.

This clone was observed a few times. The V gene is TRBV5-1, the J gene TRBJ2-5, with D perhaps matching TRBD2 (6 bases). This CDR3 is built from 15 residues. V was trimmed by 2 bases and J by 4 bases, leaving 15 bases between them. CDR1 SGHRS and CDR2 YFSETQ come from the germline V gene. The CDR3 is CASSLGGAWGETQYF. The CDR3 DNA reads as TGCGCCAGCAGCTTAGGAGGGGCGTGGGGAGAGACCCAGTACTTC. The full variable domain, with the rest looked up from reference TRBV5-1 and TRBJ2-5, is KAGVTQTPRYLIKTRGQQVTLSCSPISGHRSVSWYQQTPGQGLQFLFEYFSETQRNKGNFPGRFSGRQFSNSRSEMNVSTLELGDSALYLCASSLGGAWGETQYFGPGTRLLVL.

The gene calls are TRBV18 and TRBJ1-5; D is unresolved. Per germline, CDR1 KGHSH and CDR2 LQKENI. CDR3 length equals 16 residues. The V end lost 2 bases, the J end lost 6 bases, and 17 bases lay between the germline ends. The CDR3 is CASSPELGAASQPQHF. CDR3 bases: TGTGCCAGCTCACCAGAATTGGGCGCTGCAAGTCAGCCCCAGCATTTT.

This rearrangement joins TRBV2 to TRBJ2-1; the match to TRBD2 covers 11 bases. The CDR3 loop spans 14 amino acids. Unmatched junction bases numbered 7, after V lost 6 bases and J lost 9 bases. Germline loops: CDR1 SNHLY, CDR2 FYNNEI. The CDR3 sequence is CASRAGTSGLEQFF. The CDR3 DNA sequence: TGTGCCAGCAGGGCCGGGACTAGCGGCCTTGAGCAGTTCTTC.

The rearrangement links TRBV4-3 to TRBJ1-3; tentatively, D is TRBD1 (5 bases). V dropped 1 base and J dropped 4 bases, with 17 bases sitting between them. The CDR3 is 17 residues long. The germline CDR1 and CDR2 sequences are LGHNA and YSLEER. In nucleotides, the CDR3 is TGCGCCAGCAGCCAAGGTTTCGGGGGGGGTACGGGAAACACCATATATTTT. It codes for CASSQGFGGGTGNTIYF.

The chain uses TRBV6-1 and TRBJ1-1; D ambiguous. Trimming pared 1 base from V and 6 bases from J, leaving 9 bases between. CDR1 and CDR2 from the germline V gene are MNHNS and SASEGT. The CDR3 is 13 residues long. CDR3 sequence reads: CASSEVLRPEAFF. CDR3 nucleotide sequence: TGTGCCAGCAGTGAAGTATTGAGGCCTGAAGCTTTCTTT.